This T cell receptor (beta chain) was captured in a study of vaccination and CD4 T cells after COVID-19. As for the study in general: Taking of post-vaccine samples occurred a median 72 days after dose two (range 14 to 241). Overlapping SARS-CoV-2, HCoV-NL63, HCoV-OC43 and HCoV-229E spike peptides stimulated the cells. Regarding the study as a whole: In convalescent patients, a median about 90% of reactive clones appeared only post-vaccination.

Cultured CD4+ T cell DNA underwent sequencing with the Oncomine TCR Beta short-read assay. Using the QIAamp micro DNA kit, genomic DNA was extracted from the CD4+ T cells that had been cultured. MiXCR was run by TCRdb on the PCR reads, yielding one entry per CDR3 protein. The sample lists some 19,000 distinct CDR3 sequences, about two fifths occurring once. Trimming took off 7 bases at V and 1 base at J, with 5 bases between the two ends. Looked up from germline, CDR1 is SGHTA and CDR2 is FQGTGA. CDR3 length equals 13 residues. To note about this clonotype: Its antigen is undetermined.

The treatment: approximately 11-day PBMC culture with coronavirus spike peptide pools or control peptides (ViraFEST assay). The J gene is TRBJ2-6, the V gene TRBV7-3; unclear D gene. The sample taken for sequencing was cultured CD4+ T cells from blood. The sequence was collected from a human donor with COVID-19. This chain's CDR3 is CASKISGANVLTF. CDR3 DNA: TGTGCCAGCAAAATTTCTGGGGCCAACGTCCTGACTTTC.